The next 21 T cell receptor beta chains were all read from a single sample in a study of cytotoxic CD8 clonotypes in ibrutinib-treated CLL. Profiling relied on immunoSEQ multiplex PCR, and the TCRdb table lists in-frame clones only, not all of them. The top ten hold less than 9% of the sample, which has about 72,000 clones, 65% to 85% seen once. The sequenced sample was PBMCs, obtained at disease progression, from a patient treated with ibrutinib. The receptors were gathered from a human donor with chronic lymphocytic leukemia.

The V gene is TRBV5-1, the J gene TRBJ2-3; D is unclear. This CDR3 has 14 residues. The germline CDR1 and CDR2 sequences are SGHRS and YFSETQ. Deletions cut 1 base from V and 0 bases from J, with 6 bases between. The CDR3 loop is CASSLWASTDTQYF. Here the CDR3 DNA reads TGCGCCAGCAGCTTGTGGGCTAGCACAGATACGCAGTATTTT.

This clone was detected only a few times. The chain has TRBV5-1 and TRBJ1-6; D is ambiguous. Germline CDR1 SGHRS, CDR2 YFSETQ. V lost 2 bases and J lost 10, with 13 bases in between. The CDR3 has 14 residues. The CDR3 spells CASSFREEGSPLHF. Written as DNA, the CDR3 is TGCGCCAGCAGCTTTAGAGAAGAAGGGTCACCCCTCCACTTT.

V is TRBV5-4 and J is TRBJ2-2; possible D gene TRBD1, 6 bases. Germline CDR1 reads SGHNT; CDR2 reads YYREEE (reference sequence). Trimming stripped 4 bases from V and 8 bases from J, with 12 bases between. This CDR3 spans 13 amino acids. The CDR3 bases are TGTGCCAGCAGCGGGCGACAGGTTGGGGAGCTGTTTTTT. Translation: CASSGRQVGELFF. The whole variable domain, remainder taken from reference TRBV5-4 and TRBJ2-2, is ETGVTQSPTHLIKTRGQQVTLRCSSQSGHNTVSWYQQALGQGPQFIFQYYREEENGRGNFPPRFSGLQFPNYSSELNVNALELDDSALYLCASSGRQVGELFFGEGSRLTVL.

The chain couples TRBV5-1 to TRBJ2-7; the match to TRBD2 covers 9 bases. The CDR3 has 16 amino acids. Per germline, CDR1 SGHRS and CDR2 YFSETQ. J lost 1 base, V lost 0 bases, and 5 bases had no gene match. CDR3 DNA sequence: TGCGCCAGCAGCTTGGGTTTCGGACTAGCGTCCTACGAGCAGTACTTC. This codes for CASSLGFGLASYEQYF.

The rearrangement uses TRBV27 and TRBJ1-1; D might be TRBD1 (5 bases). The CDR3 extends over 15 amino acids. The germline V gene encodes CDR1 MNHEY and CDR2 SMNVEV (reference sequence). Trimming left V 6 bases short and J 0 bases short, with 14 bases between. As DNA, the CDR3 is TGTGCCAGCAGCAGATGGACAAGAATGAACACTGAAGCTTTCTTT. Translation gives CASSRWTRMNTEAFF.

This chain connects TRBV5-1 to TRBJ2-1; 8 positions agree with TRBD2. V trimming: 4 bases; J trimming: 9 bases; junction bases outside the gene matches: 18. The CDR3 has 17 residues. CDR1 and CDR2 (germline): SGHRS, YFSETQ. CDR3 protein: CASSRGTRPSSPTEQFF. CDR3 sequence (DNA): TGCGCCAGCAGCCGGGGGACTAGACCTTCCTCGCCCACTGAGCAGTTCTTC.

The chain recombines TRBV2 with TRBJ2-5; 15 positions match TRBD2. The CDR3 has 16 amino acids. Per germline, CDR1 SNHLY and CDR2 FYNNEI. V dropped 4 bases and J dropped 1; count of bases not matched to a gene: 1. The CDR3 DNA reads TGTGCCAGCAGTGCGGGACTAGCGGGGGGCCAAGAGACCCAGTACTTC. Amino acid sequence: CASSAGLAGGQETQYF.

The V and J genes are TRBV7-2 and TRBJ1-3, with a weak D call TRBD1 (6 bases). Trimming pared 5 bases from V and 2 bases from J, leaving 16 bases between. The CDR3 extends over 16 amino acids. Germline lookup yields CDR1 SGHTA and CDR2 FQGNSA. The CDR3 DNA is TGTGCCAGCAGCCGCTACAGGGCAGCAACTGGAAACACCATATATTTT. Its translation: CASSRYRAATGNTIYF.

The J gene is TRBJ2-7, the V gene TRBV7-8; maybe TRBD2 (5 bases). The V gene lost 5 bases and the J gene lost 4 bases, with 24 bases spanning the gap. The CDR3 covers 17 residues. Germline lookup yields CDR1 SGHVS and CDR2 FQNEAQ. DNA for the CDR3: TGTGCCAGCAGCGCAGGTCTCCGGGGTCTCTCGAGGTACGAGCAGTACTTC. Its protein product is CASSAGLRGLSRYEQYF.

The CDR3 nucleotides are TGCGCCAGCTTCAGCGGGGGGGCCGTACCCCAGGCTTACAATGAGCAGTTCTTC. It encodes CASFSGGAVPQAYNEQFF. The J gene is TRBJ2-1, the V gene TRBV10-1, with 10 nucleotides matching TRBD2. The CDR3 has 18 amino acids. Germline assignment: CDR1 WNHNN and CDR2 SYGVQD (reference sequence). The junction had 17 bases not matched to a gene; V was cut back by 8 bases and J by 4 bases.

CDR3 DNA sequence: TGTGCCAGCAGCTTAGGCGTCGCGACCTCCTACGAGCAGTACTTC. It is translated as CASSLGVATSYEQYF. The V gene is TRBV7-6, the J gene TRBJ2-7, with no clear D. CDR1 is SGHVS and CDR2 is FNYEAQ in the germline V gene. The CDR3 runs 15 residues. V was cut by 1 base and J by 0 bases, with 10 bases left in between.

Here the CDR3 DNA reads TGTGCCAGCAGTTACTCGCCGGCTCCTGGGTATGGCTACACCTTC. Translating it yields CASSYSPAPGYGYTF. The chain recombines TRBV6-5 with TRBJ1-2; D is ambiguous. There are 15 residues in the CDR3. In germline, CDR1 is MNHEY, CDR2 SVGAGI. V shed 0 bases and J shed 5 bases, with 13 bases lying between them.

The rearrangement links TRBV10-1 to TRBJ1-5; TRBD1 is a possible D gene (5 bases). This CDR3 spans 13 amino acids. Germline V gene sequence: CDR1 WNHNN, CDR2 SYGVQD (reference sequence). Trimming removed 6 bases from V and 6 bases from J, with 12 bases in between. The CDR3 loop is CASSPGRGQPQHF. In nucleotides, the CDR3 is TGCGCCAGCAGCCCAGGGCGCGGTCAGCCCCAGCATTTT.

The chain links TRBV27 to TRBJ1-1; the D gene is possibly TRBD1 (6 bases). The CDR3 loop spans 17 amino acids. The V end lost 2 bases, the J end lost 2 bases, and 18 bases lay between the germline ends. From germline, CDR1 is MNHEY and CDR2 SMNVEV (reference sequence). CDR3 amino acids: CASSLTVGQYFNTEAFF. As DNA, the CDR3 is TGTGCCAGCAGTTTAACTGTAGGACAGTACTTTAACACTGAAGCTTTCTTT.

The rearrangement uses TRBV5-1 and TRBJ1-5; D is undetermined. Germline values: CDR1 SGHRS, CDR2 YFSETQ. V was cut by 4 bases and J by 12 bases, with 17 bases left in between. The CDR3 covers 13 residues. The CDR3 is CASSREKGSLQHF. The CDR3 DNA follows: TGCGCCAGCAGCAGGGAAAAGGGCAGTCTCCAGCATTTT.

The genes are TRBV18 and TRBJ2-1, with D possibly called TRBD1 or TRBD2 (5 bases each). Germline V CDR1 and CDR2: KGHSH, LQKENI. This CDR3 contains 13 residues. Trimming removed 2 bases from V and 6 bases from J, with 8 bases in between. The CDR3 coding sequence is TGTGCCAGCTCACCAACGGGGCCCAATGAGCAGTTCTTC. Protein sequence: CASSPTGPNEQFF.

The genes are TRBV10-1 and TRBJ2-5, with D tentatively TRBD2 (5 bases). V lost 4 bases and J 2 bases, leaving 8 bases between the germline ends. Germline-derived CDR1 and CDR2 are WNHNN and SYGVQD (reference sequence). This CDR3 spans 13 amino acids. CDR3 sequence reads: CASSVRGQETQYF. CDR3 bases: TGCGCCAGCAGTGTACGGGGACAAGAGACCCAGTACTTC.

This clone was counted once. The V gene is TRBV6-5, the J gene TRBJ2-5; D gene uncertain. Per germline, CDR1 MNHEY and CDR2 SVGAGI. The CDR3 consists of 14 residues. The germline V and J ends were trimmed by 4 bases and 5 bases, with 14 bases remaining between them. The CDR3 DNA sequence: TGTGCCAGCAGTTCATTCAGTGGGGTCGAGACCCAGTACTTC. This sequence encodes CASSSFSGVETQYF.

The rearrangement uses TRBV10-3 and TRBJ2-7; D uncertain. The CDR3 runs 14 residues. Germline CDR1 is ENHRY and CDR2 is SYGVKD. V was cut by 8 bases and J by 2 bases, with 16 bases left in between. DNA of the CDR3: TGTGCCATCGCGCCTTCCGGGTCAGCCTACGAGCAGTACTTC. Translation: CAIAPSGSAYEQYF.

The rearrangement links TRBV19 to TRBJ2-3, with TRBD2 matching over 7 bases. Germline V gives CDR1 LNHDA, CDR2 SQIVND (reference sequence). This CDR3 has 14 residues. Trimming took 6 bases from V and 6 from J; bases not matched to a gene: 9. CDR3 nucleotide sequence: TGTGCCAGTAGCAATGGGGGGGGTAGGGATACGCAGTATTTT. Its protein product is CASSNGGGRDTQYF. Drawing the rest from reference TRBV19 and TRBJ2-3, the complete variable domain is DGGITQSPKYLFRKEGQNVTLSCEQNLNHDAMYWYRQDPGQGLRLIYYSQIVNDFQKGDIAEGYSVSREKKESFPLTVTSAQKNPTAFYLCASSNGGGRDTQYFGPGTRLTVL.

The CDR3 nucleotides are TGTGCTAGTGGAGACCCTAGCGGGAGTCGTGAGGAGCAGTTCTTC. Its protein product is CASGDPSGSREEQFF. The gene calls are TRBV12-5 and TRBJ2-1; 10 bases line up with TRBD2. CDR3 size: 15 residues. Losses at the gene ends were 6 bases for V and 10 bases for J; bases not matched to a gene: 12. The germline gives CDR1 LGHNT, CDR2 FRNRAP.